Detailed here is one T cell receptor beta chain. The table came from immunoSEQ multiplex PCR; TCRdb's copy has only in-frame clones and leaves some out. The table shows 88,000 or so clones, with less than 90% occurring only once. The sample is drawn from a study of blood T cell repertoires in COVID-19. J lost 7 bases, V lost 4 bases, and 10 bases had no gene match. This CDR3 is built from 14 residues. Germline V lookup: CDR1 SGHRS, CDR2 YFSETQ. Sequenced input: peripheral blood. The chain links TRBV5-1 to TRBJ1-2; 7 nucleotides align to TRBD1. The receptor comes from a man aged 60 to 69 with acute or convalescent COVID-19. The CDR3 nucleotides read TGCGCCAGCAGCCTAACAGGGGAGCACGGTGGCTACACCTTC. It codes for CASSLTGEHGGYTF.